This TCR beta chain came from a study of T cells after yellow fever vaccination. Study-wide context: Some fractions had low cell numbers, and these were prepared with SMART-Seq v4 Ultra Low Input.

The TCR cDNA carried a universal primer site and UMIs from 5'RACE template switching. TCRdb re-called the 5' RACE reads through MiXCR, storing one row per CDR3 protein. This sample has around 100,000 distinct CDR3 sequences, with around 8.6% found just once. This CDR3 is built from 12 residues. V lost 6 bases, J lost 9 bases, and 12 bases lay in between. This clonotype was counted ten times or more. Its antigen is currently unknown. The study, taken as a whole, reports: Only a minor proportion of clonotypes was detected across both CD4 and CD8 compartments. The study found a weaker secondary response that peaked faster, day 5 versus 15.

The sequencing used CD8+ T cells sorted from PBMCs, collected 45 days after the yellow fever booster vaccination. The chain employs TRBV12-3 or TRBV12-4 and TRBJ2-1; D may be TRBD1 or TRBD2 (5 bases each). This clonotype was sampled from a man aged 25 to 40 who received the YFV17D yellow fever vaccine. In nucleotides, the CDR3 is TGTGCCAGCAGCCTAGGGGAGACTGAGCAGTTCTTC. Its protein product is CASSLGETEQFF.